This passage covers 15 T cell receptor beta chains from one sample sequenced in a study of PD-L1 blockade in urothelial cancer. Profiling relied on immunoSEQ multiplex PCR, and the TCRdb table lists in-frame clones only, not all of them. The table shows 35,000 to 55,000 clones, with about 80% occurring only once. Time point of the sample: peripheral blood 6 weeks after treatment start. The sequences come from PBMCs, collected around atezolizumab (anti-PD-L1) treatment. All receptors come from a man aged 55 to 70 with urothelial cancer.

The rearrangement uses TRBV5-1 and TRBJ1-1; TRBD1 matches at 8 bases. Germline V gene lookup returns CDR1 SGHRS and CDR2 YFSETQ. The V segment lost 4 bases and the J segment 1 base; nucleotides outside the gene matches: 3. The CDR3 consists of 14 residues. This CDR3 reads CASSLGTGNTEAFF. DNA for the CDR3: TGCGCCAGCAGCCTAGGGACAGGGAACACTGAAGCTTTCTTT.

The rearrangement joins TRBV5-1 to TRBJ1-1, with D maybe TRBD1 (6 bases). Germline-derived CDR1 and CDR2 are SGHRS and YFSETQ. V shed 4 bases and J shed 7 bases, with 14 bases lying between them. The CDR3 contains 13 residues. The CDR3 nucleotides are TGCGCCAGCAGCCCGACAGGTGCCGGTGAAGCTTTCTTT. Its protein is CASSPTGAGEAFF.

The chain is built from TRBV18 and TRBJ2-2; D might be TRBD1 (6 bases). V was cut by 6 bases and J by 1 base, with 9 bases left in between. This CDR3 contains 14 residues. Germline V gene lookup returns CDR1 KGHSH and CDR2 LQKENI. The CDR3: CASSSGQNTGELFF. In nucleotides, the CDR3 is TGTGCCAGCTCGTCGGGACAGAACACCGGGGAGCTGTTTTTT.

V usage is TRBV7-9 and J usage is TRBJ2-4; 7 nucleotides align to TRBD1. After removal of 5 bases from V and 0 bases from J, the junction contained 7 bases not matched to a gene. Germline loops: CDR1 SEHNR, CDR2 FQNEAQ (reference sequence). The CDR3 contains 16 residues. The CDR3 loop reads CASSIRQGLAKNIQYF. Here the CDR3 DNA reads TGTGCCAGCAGCATAAGACAGGGCCTAGCCAAAAACATTCAGTACTTC.

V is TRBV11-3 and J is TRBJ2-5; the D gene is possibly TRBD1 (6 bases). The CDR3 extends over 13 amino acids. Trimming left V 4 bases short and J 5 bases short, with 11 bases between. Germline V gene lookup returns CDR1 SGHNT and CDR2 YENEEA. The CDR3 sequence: CASSSGVGETQYF. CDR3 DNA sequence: TGTGCCAGCAGCTCAGGGGTTGGGGAGACCCAGTACTTC.

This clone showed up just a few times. The CDR3 sequence is CASSSPRGVKNIQYF. The CDR3 DNA reads as TGTGCCAGCAGCTCCCCACGGGGTGTCAAAAACATTCAGTACTTC. The chain is built from TRBV7-8 and TRBJ2-4, with TRBD2 as a possible D gene (5 bases). There are 15 residues in the CDR3. CDR1 and CDR2 (germline): SGHVS, FQNEAQ. V was pared by 4 bases and J by 3 bases, with 13 bases between.

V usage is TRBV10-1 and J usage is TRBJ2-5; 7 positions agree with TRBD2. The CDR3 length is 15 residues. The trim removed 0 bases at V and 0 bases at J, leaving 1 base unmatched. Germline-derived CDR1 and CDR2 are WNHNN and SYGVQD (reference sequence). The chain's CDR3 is CASSESGGNQETQYF. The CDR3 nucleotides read TGCGCCAGCAGTGAGTCGGGAGGGAACCAAGAGACCCAGTACTTC.

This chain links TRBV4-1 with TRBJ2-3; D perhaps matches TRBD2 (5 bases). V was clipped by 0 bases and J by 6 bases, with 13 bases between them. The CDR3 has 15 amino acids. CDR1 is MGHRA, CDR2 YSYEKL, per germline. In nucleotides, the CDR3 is TGCGCCAGCAGCCAAGATCCGGCTAGCATTGATACGCAGTATTTT. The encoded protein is CASSQDPASIDTQYF.

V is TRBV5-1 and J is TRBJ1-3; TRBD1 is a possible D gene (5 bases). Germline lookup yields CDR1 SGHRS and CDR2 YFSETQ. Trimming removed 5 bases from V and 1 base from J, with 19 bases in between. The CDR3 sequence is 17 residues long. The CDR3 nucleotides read TGCGCCAGCAGTCACCGGCCGGCCGACAGTTCTGGAAACACCATATATTTT. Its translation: CASSHRPADSSGNTIYF.

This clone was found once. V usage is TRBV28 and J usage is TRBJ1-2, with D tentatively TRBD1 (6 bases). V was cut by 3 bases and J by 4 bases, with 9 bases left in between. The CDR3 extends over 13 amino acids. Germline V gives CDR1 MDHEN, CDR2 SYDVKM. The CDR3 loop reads CASSLEGGYGYTF. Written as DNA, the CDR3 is TGTGCCAGCAGTTTGGAAGGGGGCTATGGCTACACCTTC.

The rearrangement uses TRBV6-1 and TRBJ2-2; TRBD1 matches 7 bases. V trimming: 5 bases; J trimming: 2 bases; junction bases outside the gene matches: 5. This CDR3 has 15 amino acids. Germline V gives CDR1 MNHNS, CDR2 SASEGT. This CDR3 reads CASSRDRYNTGELFF. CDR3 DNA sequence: TGTGCCAGCAGTAGGGACAGATACAACACCGGGGAGCTGTTTTTT.

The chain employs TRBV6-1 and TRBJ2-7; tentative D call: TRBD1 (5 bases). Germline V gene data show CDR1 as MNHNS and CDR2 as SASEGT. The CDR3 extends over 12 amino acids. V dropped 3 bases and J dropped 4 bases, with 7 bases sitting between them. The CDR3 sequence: CASSDRAYEQYF. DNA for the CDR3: TGTGCCAGCAGTGACAGGGCGTACGAGCAGTACTTC.

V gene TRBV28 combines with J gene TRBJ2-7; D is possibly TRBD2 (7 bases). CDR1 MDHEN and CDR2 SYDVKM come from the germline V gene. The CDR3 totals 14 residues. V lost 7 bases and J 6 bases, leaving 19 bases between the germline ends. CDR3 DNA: TGTGCCAGCAAACAAGGGGGGGCTCAGGGCGAGCAGTACTTC. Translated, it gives CASKQGGAQGEQYF.

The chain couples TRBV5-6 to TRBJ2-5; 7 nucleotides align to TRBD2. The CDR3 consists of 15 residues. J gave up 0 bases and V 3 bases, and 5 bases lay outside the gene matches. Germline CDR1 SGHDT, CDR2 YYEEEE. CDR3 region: CASSSMGGYQETQYF. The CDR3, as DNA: TGTGCCAGCAGCTCGATGGGGGGGTACCAAGAGACCCAGTACTTC.

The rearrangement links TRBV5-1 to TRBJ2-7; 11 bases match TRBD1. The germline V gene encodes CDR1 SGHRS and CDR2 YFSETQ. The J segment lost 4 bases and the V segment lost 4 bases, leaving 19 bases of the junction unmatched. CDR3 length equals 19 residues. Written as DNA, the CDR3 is TGCGCCAGCAGCCCCATCCATGGGACAGGGGGTATTGCCGCTTACGAGCAGTACTTC. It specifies CASSPIHGTGGIAAYEQYF. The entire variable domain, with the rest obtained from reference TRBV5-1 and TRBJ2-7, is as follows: KAGVTQTPRYLIKTRGQQVTLSCSPISGHRSVSWYQQTPGQGLQFLFEYFSETQRNKGNFPGRFSGRQFSNSRSEMNVSTLELGDSALYLCASSPIHGTGGIAAYEQYFGPGTRLTVT.